This T cell receptor beta chain was documented in a study of cytomegalovirus exposure and HLA in healthy donors. Whole-study findings and limits: Relative to the approximately 700-donor mean, N-insertions were reportedly fewer in an Asian-associated ancestry cluster in a later analysis. Excluded were some V segments that proved indistinguishable, including TRBV6-2 and TRBV6-3. CMV antigen specificity of three CMV-associated chains was confirmed in vitro. As immune exposure information, only CMV serostatus was available.

On this clone: Its antigen is not known.

13 Jbeta primers and 60 Vbeta primers were used for the PCR. The method was immunoSEQ multiplex PCR; TCRdb's version includes in-frame clones alone and lacks a portion of them. The top ten clones hold approximately 0.99% of a sample with 150,000 to 200,000 clones, around 80% of them seen once. Germline-derived CDR1 and CDR2 are MNHNS and SASEGT. The length of the CDR3 is 17 residues. The V gene lost 0 bases and the J gene lost 0 bases, with 12 bases spanning the gap. The origin of this receptor is a woman between 40 and 55 years old in good health and CMV-seronegative. This sequence joins TRBV6-1 and TRBJ1-3; no definite D call. The sequenced sample was PBMCs. Here the CDR3 DNA reads TGTGCCAGCAGTGAAGCGCAGGAGGTTACCTCTGGAAACACCATATATTTT. Translating it yields CASSEAQEVTSGNTIYF.